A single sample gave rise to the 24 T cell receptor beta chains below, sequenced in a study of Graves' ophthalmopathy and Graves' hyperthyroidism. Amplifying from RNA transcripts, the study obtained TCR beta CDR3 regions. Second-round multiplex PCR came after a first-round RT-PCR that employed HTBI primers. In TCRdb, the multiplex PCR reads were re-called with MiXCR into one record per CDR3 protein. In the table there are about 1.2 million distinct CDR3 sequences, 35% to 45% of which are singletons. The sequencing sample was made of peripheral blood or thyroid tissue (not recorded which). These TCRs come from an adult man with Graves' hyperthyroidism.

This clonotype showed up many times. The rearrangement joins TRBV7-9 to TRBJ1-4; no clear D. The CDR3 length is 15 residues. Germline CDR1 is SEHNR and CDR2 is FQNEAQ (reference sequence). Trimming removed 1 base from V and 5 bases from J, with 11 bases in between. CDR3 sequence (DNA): TGTGCCAGCAGCTTAGAGGTCCTCGAGAATGAAAAACTGTTTTTT. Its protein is CASSLEVLENEKLFF.

The CDR3 loop reads CASLLMGANSPLHF. The CDR3, as DNA: TGTGCCAGCTTATTGATGGGGGCGAATTCACCCCTCCACTTT. The rearrangement joins TRBV25-1 to TRBJ1-6, with TRBD1 as a possible D gene (6 bases). Trimming stripped 8 bases from V and 7 bases from J, with 15 bases between. This CDR3 region has 14 residues. The germline V gene encodes CDR1 MGHDK and CDR2 SYGVNS. Combining the CDR3 with reference TRBV25-1 and TRBJ1-6 gives the whole variable domain EADIYQTPRYLVIGTGKKITLECSQTMGHDKMYWYQQDPGMELHLIHYSYGVNSTEKGDLSSESTVSRIRTEHFPLTLESARPSHTSQYLCASLLMGANSPLHFGNGTRLTVT.

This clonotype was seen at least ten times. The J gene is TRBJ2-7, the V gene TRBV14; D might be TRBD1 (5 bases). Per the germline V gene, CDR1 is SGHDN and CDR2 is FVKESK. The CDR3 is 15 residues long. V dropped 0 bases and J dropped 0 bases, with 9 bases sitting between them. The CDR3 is CASSQEDMSSYEQYF. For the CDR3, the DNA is TGTGCCAGCAGCCAAGAGGACATGAGCTCCTACGAGCAGTACTTC. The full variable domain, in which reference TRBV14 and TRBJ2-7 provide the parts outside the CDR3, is EAGVTQFPSHSVIEKGQTVTLRCDPISGHDNLYWYRRVMGKEIKFLLHFVKESKQDESGMPNNRFLAERTGGTYSTLKVQPAELEDSGVYFCASSQEDMSSYEQYFGPGTRLTVT.

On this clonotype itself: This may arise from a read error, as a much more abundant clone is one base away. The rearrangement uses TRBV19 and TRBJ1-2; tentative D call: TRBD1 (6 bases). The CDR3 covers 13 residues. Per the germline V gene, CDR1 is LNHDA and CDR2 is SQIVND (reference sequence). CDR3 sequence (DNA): TGTGCCGGTAGTCCAACAGGGACGGATGGCTACACCTTC. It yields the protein CAGSPTGTDGYTF.

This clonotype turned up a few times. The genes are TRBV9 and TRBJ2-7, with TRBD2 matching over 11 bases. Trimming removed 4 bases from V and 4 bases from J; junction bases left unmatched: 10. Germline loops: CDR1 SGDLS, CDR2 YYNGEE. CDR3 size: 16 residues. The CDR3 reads CASSQRAVAGGYEQYF. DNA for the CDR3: TGTGCCAGCAGCCAACGAGCGGTAGCGGGAGGGTACGAGCAGTACTTC.

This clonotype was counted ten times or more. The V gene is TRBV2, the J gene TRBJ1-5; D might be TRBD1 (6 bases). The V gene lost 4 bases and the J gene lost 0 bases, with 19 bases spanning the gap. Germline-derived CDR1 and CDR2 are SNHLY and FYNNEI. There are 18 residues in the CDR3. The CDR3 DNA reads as TGTGCCAGCAGTGGACCAGGGGCACTAGCTTATAGCAATCAGCCCCAGCATTTT. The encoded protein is CASSGPGALAYSNQPQHF.

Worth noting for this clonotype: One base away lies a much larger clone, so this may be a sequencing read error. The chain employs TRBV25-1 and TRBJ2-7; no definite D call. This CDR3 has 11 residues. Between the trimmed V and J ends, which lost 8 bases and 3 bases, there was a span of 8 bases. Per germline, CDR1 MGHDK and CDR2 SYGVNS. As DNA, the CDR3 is TGTGCCAGCGGCAGCGACTACGAGCAGTACTTC. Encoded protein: CASGSDYEQYF.

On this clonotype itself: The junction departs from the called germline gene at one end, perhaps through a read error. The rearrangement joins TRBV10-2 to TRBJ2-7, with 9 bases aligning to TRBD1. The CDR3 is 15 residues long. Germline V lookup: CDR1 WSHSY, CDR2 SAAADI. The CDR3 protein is CASSEGQGVGYEQYF. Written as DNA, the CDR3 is TGTGCCAGCAGTGAGGGACAGGGAGTGGGCTACGAGCAGTACTTC.

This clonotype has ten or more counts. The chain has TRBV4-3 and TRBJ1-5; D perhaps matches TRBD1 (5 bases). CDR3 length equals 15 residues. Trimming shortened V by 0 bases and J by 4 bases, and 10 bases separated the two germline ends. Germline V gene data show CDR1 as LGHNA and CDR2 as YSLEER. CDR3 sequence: CASSQESGRNQPQHF. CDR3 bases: TGCGCCAGCAGCCAAGAGTCAGGGAGGAATCAGCCCCAGCATTTT.

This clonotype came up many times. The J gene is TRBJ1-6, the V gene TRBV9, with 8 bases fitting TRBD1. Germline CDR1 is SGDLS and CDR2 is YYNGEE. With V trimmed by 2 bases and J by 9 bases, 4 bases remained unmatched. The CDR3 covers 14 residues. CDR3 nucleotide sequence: TGTGCCAGCAGCGTGAGACAGGGGAGTTCACCCCTCCACTTT. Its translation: CASSVRQGSSPLHF.

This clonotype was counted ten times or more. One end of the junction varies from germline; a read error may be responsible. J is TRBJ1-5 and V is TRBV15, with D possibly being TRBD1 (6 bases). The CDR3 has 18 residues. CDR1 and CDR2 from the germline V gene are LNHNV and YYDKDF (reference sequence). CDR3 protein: CATSRGYEGHQTRQPQHF. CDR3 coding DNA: TGTGCCACCAGTAGAGGATACGAGGGACATCAAACGAGACAGCCCCAGCATTTT.

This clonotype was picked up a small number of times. Written as DNA, the CDR3 is TGTGCCAGTAGTTCTCAGGTTCCCGGGGAGCTGTTTTTT. Its protein product is CASSSQVPGELFF. The genes are TRBV19 and TRBJ2-2; D is unclear. The CDR3 consists of 13 residues. V was shortened by 5 bases and J by 6 bases, with 10 bases between the two germline ends. Germline V gives CDR1 LNHDA, CDR2 SQIVND (reference sequence).

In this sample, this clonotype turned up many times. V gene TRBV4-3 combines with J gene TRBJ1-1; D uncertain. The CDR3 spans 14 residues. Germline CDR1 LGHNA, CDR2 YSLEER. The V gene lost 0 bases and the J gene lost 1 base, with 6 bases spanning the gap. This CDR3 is CASSQEIPNTEAFF. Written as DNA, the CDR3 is TGCGCCAGCAGCCAAGAGATACCGAACACTGAAGCTTTCTTT.

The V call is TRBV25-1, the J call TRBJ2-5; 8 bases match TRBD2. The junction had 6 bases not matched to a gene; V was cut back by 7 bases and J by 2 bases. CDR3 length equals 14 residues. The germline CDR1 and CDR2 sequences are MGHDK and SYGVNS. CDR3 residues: CASTDRGGQETQYF. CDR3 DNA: TGTGCCAGCACCGATCGGGGGGGACAAGAGACCCAGTACTTC.

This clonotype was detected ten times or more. The CDR3 DNA is TGTGCCGCCGGACAGGGCTACGAGCAGTACTTC. Encoded protein: CAAGQGYEQYF. The J gene is TRBJ2-7, the V gene TRBV10-3; 8 bases align to TRBD1. CDR1 and CDR2 (germline): ENHRY, SYGVKD. This CDR3 has 11 amino acids. J gave up 3 bases and V 11 bases, and 3 bases lay outside the gene matches.

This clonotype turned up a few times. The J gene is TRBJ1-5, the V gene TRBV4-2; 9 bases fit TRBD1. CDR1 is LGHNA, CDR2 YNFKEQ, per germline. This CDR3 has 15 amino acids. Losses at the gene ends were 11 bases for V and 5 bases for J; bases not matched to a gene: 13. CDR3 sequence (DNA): TGTGCCTGGAGTGTGGGGGACAGGGTGGATCAGCCCCAGCATTTT. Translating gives CAWSVGDRVDQPQHF.

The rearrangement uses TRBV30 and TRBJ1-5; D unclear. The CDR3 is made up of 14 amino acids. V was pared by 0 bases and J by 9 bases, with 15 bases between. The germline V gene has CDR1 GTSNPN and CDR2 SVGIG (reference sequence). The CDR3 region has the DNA TGTGCCTGGAGTGTACTAGTTGGGGTAGGGCCCCAGCATTTT. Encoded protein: CAWSVLVGVGPQHF.

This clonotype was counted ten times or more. The CDR3 coding sequence is TGTGCCAGCGGCCACATCTACGAGCAGTACTTC. Translating gives CASGHIYEQYF. This chain links TRBV2 with TRBJ2-7; D gene unclear. CDR3 length: 11 residues. In germline, CDR1 is SNHLY, CDR2 FYNNEI. The V and J ends lost 8 bases and 3 bases respectively, with 8 bases between them.

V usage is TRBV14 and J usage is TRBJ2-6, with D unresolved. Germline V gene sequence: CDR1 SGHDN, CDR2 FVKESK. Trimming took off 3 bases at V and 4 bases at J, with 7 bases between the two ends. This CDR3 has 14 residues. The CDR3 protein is CASSHPTGANVLTF. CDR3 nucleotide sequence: TGTGCCAGCAGCCACCCTACAGGGGCCAACGTCCTGACTTTC.

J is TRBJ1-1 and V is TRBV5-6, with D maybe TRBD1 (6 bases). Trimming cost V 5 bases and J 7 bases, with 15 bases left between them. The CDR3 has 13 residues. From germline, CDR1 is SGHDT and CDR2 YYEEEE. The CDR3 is CASSNPGQSEAFF. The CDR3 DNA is TGTGCCAGCAGTAACCCGGGACAAAGTGAAGCTTTCTTT.

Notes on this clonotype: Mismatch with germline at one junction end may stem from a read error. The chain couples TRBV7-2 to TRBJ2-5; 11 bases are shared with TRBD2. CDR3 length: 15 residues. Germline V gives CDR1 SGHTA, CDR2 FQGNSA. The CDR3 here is CASSPELAGVETQYF. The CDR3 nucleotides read TGCGCCAGCAGCCCGGAACTAGCGGGAGTGGAGACCCAGTACTTC. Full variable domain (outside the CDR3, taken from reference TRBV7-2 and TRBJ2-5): GAGVSQSPSNKVTEKGKDVELRCDPISGHTALYWYRQSLGQGLEFLIYFQGNSAPDKSGLPSDRFSAERTGGSVSTLTIQRTQQEDSAVYLCASSPELAGVETQYFGPGTRLLVL.

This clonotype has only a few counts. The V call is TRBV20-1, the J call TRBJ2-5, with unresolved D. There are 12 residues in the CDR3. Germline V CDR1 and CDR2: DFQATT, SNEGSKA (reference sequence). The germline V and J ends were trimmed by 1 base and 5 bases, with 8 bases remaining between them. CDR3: CSARAGRETQYF. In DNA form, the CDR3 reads TGCAGTGCTAGAGCCGGACGGGAGACCCAGTACTTC.

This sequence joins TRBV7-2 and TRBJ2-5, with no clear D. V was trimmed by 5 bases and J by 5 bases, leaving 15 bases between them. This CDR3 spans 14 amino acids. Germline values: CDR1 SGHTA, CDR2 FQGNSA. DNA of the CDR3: TGTGCCAGCAGCCCCCGGGCCCTAGGGGAGACCCAGTACTTC. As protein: CASSPRALGETQYF.

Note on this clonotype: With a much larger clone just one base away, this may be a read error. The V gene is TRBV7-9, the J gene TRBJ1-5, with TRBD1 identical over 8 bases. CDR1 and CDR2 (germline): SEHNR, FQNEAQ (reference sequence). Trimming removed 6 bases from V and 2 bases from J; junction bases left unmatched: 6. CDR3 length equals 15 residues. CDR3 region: CASRETGDGNQPQHF. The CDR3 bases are TGTGCCAGCAGGGAGACAGGGGACGGCAATCAGCCCCAGCATTTT. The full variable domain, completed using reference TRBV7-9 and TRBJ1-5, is DTGVSQNPRHKITKRGQNVTFRCDPISEHNRLYWYRQTLGQGPEFLTYFQNEAQLEKSRLLSDRFSAERPKGSFSTLEIQRTEQGDSAMYLCASRETGDGNQPQHFGDGTRLSIL.